This T cell receptor beta chain derives from a study of cytomegalovirus exposure and HLA in healthy donors. The study's findings and limits: A list of about 160 TCR beta chains associated with cytomegalovirus was given.

Assay: immunoSEQ multiplex PCR; the TCRdb copy retains only in-frame clones and omits some. Of some 180,000 clones detected, around nine tenths appear once; the ten largest clones hold 7.2%. Germline V lookup: CDR1 GTSNPN, CDR2 SVGIG (reference sequence). Trimming cost V 5 bases and J 8 bases; bases outside gene matches: 4. The CDR3 is 12 residues long. Notes on this clone: Its antigen is still unknown.

The sequence derives from a young man in good health and CMV-seropositive. This chain connects TRBV30 to TRBJ2-3; TRBD2 matches at 10 bases. Input material: PBMCs. The CDR3 here is CAWGLAAGTQYF. In DNA, the CDR3 is TGTGCCTGGGGACTAGCGGCGGGTACGCAGTATTTT.